Presented here are 9 T cell receptor beta chains from one specimen sequenced in a study of T cell repertoires in cytomegalovirus infection. These TCRs' antigens remain unknown. TCRdb passed the reads through MiXCR, listing each CDR3 protein once. The data show 380,000 or so distinct CDR3 sequences, about 34% seen once. The material was cultured PBMCs, obtained from culture after CMV antigen stimulation. All receptors derive from a human donor in good health (CMV status not recorded). Some clones in this sample may be carry-over from other donors' samples.

This chain uses TRBV28 with TRBJ2-7; 9 positions match TRBD2. The CDR3 has 14 amino acids. J gave up 8 bases and V 7 bases, and 12 bases lay outside the gene matches. Germline lookup yields CDR1 MDHEN and CDR2 SYDVKM. The CDR3: CASNALAGSLQQYV. As DNA, the CDR3 is TGTGCCAGCAATGCCCTAGCGGGGAGTCTTCAGCAGTACGTC.

This clonotype was seen repeatedly, ten times or more. The J gene is TRBJ1-5, the V gene TRBV7-2; D is uncertain. The V end lost 1 base, the J end lost 2 bases, and 3 bases lay between the germline ends. CDR1 is SGHTA and CDR2 is FQGNSA in the germline V gene. The CDR3 consists of 13 residues. The DNA for the CDR3 is TGTGCCAGCAGCTTAGTTGGCAATCAGCCCCAGCATTTT. Translation gives CASSLVGNQPQHF.

V gene TRBV20-1 combines with J gene TRBJ2-3; the D gene is possibly TRBD2 (5 bases). The V end was cut by 0 bases, the J end by 0 bases, with 13 bases between. This CDR3 contains 16 residues. Looked up from germline, CDR1 is DFQATT and CDR2 is SNEGSKA (reference sequence). The CDR3 DNA sequence: TGCAGTGCTAGAGATCTGATAGCGTTTAGCACAGATACGCAGTATTTT. Encoded protein: CSARDLIAFSTDTQYF.

Only one count was recorded for this clonotype. The conserved phenylalanine or tryptophan normally closing the CDR3 is absent here, so this likely arose from a read error. The V and J genes are TRBV7-6 and TRBJ2-7, with D possibly being TRBD2 (6 bases). The ends were cut back, 5 bases at V and 3 bases at J, with 17 bases in the middle. The CDR3 spans 15 residues. The germline V gene has CDR1 SGHVS and CDR2 FNYEAQ. In DNA, the CDR3 is TGTGCCAGCAGCCCCGCGGGGTATTCGGTCTACGAGCAGTACTAC. The encoded protein is CASSPAGYSVYEQYY.

J is TRBJ2-1 and V is TRBV7-8; D may be TRBD2 (6 bases). CDR1 and CDR2 from the germline V gene are SGHVS and FQNEAQ. There are 19 residues in the CDR3. Trimming pared 3 bases from V and 7 bases from J, leaving 28 bases between. The CDR3 loop is CASSFSLRTTRPDGNEQFF. The CDR3 DNA follows: TGTGCCAGCAGCTTCTCATTACGGACTACTCGCCCAGACGGTAATGAGCAGTTCTTC. The full variable domain, its missing parts supplied by reference TRBV7-8 and TRBJ2-1, is GAGVSQSPRYKVAKRGQDVALRCDPISGHVSLFWYQQALGQGPEFLTYFQNEAQLDKSGLPSDRFFAERPEGSVSTLKIQRTQQEDSAVYLCASSFSLRTTRPDGNEQFFGPGTRLTVL.

The chain links TRBV6-5 to TRBJ2-7, with TRBD1 matching 7 bases. The CDR3 consists of 14 residues. CDR1 and CDR2 from the germline V gene are MNHEY and SVGAGI. V trimming: 6 bases; J trimming: 3 bases; junction bases outside the gene matches: 8. The CDR3 region is CASRERDRSYEQYF. The CDR3 DNA reads TGTGCCAGCAGGGAACGGGACAGAAGCTACGAGCAGTACTTC.

This clonotype came up a few times. V usage is TRBV5-1 and J usage is TRBJ2-7; D is unresolved. The germline V gene encodes CDR1 SGHRS and CDR2 YFSETQ. Between the trimmed V and J ends, which lost 0 bases and 0 bases, there was a span of 13 bases. The CDR3 consists of 16 residues. The CDR3 here is CASSLEAGGSSYEQYF. CDR3 nucleotides: TGCGCCAGCAGCTTGGAGGCAGGCGGTAGCTCCTACGAGCAGTACTTC.

V gene TRBV4-3 combines with J gene TRBJ2-1, with D unclear. The germline V and J ends were trimmed by 3 bases and 5 bases, with 8 bases remaining between them. CDR3 length: 13 residues. Germline loops: CDR1 LGHNA, CDR2 YSLEER. This chain's CDR3 is CASSHGENNEQFF. Written as DNA, the CDR3 is TGCGCCAGCAGCCATGGGGAAAACAATGAGCAGTTCTTC.

In this sample, this clonotype turned up a few times. The chain couples TRBV9 to TRBJ2-2; 8 positions agree with TRBD2. Germline CDR1 and CDR2: SGDLS and YYNGEE. The CDR3 length is 17 residues. V lost 0 bases to trimming and J lost 3 bases; unmatched junction nucleotides: 7. CDR3 region: CASSVERLATYTGELFF. DNA for the CDR3: TGTGCCAGCAGCGTAGAGAGACTAGCGACCTACACCGGGGAGCTGTTTTTT.